Listed here are 20 T cell receptor beta chains from one sample, sequenced in a study of shared clonotypes between healthy human individuals. CD8 cells regarded as naive lacked CD45RO, were positively chosen for CCR7, and omitted terminally differentiated effector memory CD45RA+ cells. Only in-frame clones appear in the TCRdb table, and some are missing; sequencing was by immunoSEQ multiplex PCR. The sample includes some 2,100,000 clones, roughly 91% of them seen just once. Sequencing used naive CD8+ T cells from PBMCs. The receptors derive from a man between 18 and 35 years old in good health. Some clones in this sample may be carry-over from other donors' samples.

V usage is TRBV7-9 and J usage is TRBJ2-1, with D maybe TRBD2 (6 bases). Trimming left V 5 bases short and J 9 bases short, with 20 bases between. The CDR3 runs to 15 residues. Germline V CDR1 and CDR2: SEHNR, FQNEAQ (reference sequence). DNA of the CDR3: TGTGCCAGCAGCCCACGGGACTTCAGACTGGGTGAGCAGTTCTTC. Residues: CASSPRDFRLGEQFF.

This clone appeared a single time. This chain connects TRBV27 to TRBJ1-5; the match to TRBD1 covers 7 bases. CDR3 length: 16 residues. Germline CDR1 is MNHEY and CDR2 is SMNVEV (reference sequence). The V and J ends lost 2 bases and 9 bases, in that order; junction bases with no gene match: 13. The CDR3 loop is CASSLGAGTDGGPQHF. Written as DNA, the CDR3 is TGTGCCAGCAGTTTAGGGGCTGGGACAGACGGCGGGCCCCAGCATTTT.

V and J are TRBV27 and TRBJ2-7, with D perhaps TRBD1 or TRBD2 (5 bases each). Per germline, CDR1 MNHEY and CDR2 SMNVEV (reference sequence). Trimming took off 10 bases at V and 0 bases at J, with 19 bases between the two ends. The CDR3 has 15 amino acids. CDR3 nucleotides: TGTGCCACCGGCGGGTGGCAGACAGACTCCTACGAGCAGTACTTC. It codes for CATGGWQTDSYEQYF.

J is TRBJ2-5 and V is TRBV29-1, with D possibly being TRBD1 or TRBD2 (6 bases each). Trimming took off 5 bases at V and 5 bases at J, with 21 bases between the two ends. Looked up from germline, CDR1 is SQVTM and CDR2 is ANQGSEA. The CDR3 is made up of 15 amino acids. The CDR3 here is CSVLGGHLRGETQYF. CDR3 coding DNA: TGCAGCGTTTTGGGGGGACACCTGCGGGGTGAGACCCAGTACTTC.

The chain combines TRBV28 with TRBJ2-1; the match to TRBD1 covers 7 bases. Losses at the gene ends were 6 bases for V and 9 bases for J; bases not matched to a gene: 2. This CDR3 is built from 11 residues. The germline CDR1 and CDR2 sequences are MDHEN and SYDVKM. This CDR3 reads CASRGTVEQFF. The CDR3 bases are TGTGCCAGCAGGGGGACAGTTGAGCAGTTCTTC.

This clone was detected once. The rearrangement links TRBV7-3 to TRBJ1-2; D gene unclear. The germline V gene encodes CDR1 SGHTA and CDR2 FQGTGA. V was pared by 6 bases and J by 5 bases, with 28 bases between. CDR3 size: 18 residues. The CDR3 bases are TGTGCCAGCAGACTAAACCCCCCCTTTGGGTCATTTAGGTATGGCTACACCTTC. Translating gives CASRLNPPFGSFRYGYTF.

The rearrangement joins TRBV28 to TRBJ1-4; D not certain. Per germline, CDR1 MDHEN and CDR2 SYDVKM. Trimming stripped 3 bases from V and 7 bases from J, with 18 bases between. The CDR3 is made up of 16 amino acids. CDR3 region: CASSFALRAAGEKLFF. The CDR3 bases are TGTGCCAGCAGTTTTGCCCTCCGGGCCGCGGGTGAAAAACTGTTTTTT.

The J gene is TRBJ1-2, the V gene TRBV25-1; 10 bases align to TRBD1. From germline, CDR1 is MGHDK and CDR2 SYGVNS. V lost 3 bases to trimming and J lost 8 bases; unmatched junction nucleotides: 6. The CDR3 has 14 residues. The CDR3, as DNA: TGTGCCAGCAGTGATATGGGACAGGGGTTCGGCTACACCTTC. Protein: CASSDMGQGFGYTF.

The CDR3 DNA follows: TGTGCCAGCAGCATACCGGGACAGGGCTACGAGCAGTACTTC. Its translation is CASSIPGQGYEQYF. The chain uses TRBV5-5 and TRBJ2-7, with 9 bases identical to TRBD1. CDR1 SGHKS and CDR2 YYEKEE come from the germline V gene (reference sequence). V lost 4 bases and J lost 3; bases outside the gene matches: 5. CDR3 length: 14 residues.

The gene calls are TRBV9 and TRBJ2-5; maybe TRBD2 (5 bases). The germline CDR1 and CDR2 sequences are SGDLS and YYNGEE. CDR3 length: 15 amino acids. V gave up 3 bases and J gave up 1 base, with 13 bases separating them. CDR3 in amino acids: CASSDNAGPQETQYF. Written as DNA, the CDR3 is TGTGCCAGCAGCGATAACGCGGGTCCCCAAGAGACCCAGTACTTC.

The J gene is TRBJ2-1, the V gene TRBV11-2, with 9 nucleotides matching TRBD1. Per germline, CDR1 SGHAT and CDR2 FQNNGV. The CDR3 consists of 12 residues. V lost 5 bases, J lost 14 bases, and 7 bases stayed unmatched. The CDR3: CASSPRDRVEFF. Written as DNA, the CDR3 is TGTGCCAGCAGCCCGCGGGACAGGGTGGAGTTCTTC. Variable domain in full (rest from reference TRBV11-2 and TRBJ2-1): EAGVAQSPRYKIIEKRQSVAFWCNPISGHATLYWYQQILGQGPKLLIQFQNNGVVDDSQLPKDRFSAERLKGVDSTLKIQPAKLEDSAVYLCASSPRDRVEFFGPGTRLTVL.

CDR3 protein: CASSEGAGGNTEAFF. DNA of the CDR3: TGTGCCAGTAGTGAGGGGGCAGGGGGGAACACTGAAGCTTTCTTT. V usage is TRBV19 and J usage is TRBJ1-1, with 7 bases lining up with TRBD1. CDR1 and CDR2 (germline): LNHDA, SQIVND (reference sequence). The CDR3 runs 15 residues. Trimming took 5 bases from V and 1 from J; bases not matched to a gene: 7.

To note about this clone: Other DNA sequences in this sample translate to the same CDR3. The V call is TRBV4-1, the J call TRBJ2-7; no clear D. In germline, CDR1 is MGHRA, CDR2 YSYEKL. Trimming removed 1 base from V and 2 bases from J, with 6 bases in between. The CDR3 loop spans 13 amino acids. The CDR3 DNA reads TGCGCCAGCAGCCAAGTTCCAACCTACGAGCAGTACTTC. This codes for CASSQVPTYEQYF.

The J gene is TRBJ2-1, the V gene TRBV4-3; D is unclear. This CDR3 has 14 residues. The germline V gene has CDR1 LGHNA and CDR2 YSLEER. Trimming removed 0 bases at V and 4 bases at J, with 7 bases between. The CDR3 DNA reads as TGCGCCAGCAGCCAAGAGGCCGCGTACAATGAGCAGTTCTTC. This codes for CASSQEAAYNEQFF.

This clone was detected once. The J gene is TRBJ2-1, the V gene TRBV27; D uncertain. CDR1 MNHEY and CDR2 SMNVEV come from the germline V gene (reference sequence). The V and J ends lost 7 bases and 7 bases respectively, with 8 bases between them. The CDR3 has 11 residues. CDR3 in amino acids: CASMGANEQFF. The CDR3 region has the DNA TGTGCCAGCATGGGCGCAAATGAGCAGTTCTTC.

This clone was seen just once. The chain joins TRBV2 to TRBJ2-2; possibly TRBD1 for D (5 bases). CDR1 is SNHLY and CDR2 is FYNNEI in the germline V gene. Trimming left V 3 bases short and J 2 bases short, with 10 bases between. The length of the CDR3 is 15 residues. This chain's CDR3 is CASSDKGPNTGELFF. The CDR3 nucleotides are TGTGCCAGCAGTGACAAGGGGCCCAACACCGGGGAGCTGTTTTTT.

This sequence joins TRBV9 and TRBJ1-2, with D tentatively TRBD1 (6 bases). Germline V CDR1 and CDR2: SGDLS, YYNGEE. The CDR3 sequence is 14 residues long. V was cut by 3 bases and J by 8 bases, with 17 bases left in between. CDR3 residues: CASSASRTVPGYTF. The CDR3 region has the DNA TGTGCCAGCAGCGCGAGTCGGACAGTGCCCGGCTACACCTTC.

The V gene is TRBV28, the J gene TRBJ2-1; possibly TRBD2 for D (5 bases). The CDR3 loop spans 16 amino acids. Trimming stripped 2 bases from V and 6 bases from J, with 17 bases between. Germline CDR1 MDHEN, CDR2 SYDVKM. CDR3 nucleotide sequence: TGTGCCAGCAGTTTACGTCGGCGAGCTAGCCCCAATGAGCAGTTCTTC. Its protein is CASSLRRRASPNEQFF. The full variable domain, with the rest looked up from reference TRBV28 and TRBJ2-1, is DVKVTQSSRYLVKRTGEKVFLECVQDMDHENMFWYRQDPGLGLRLIYFSYDVKMKEKGDIPEGYSVSREKKERFSLILESASTNQTSMYLCASSLRRRASPNEQFFGPGTRLTVL.

This chain links TRBV27 with TRBJ2-7; 9 positions match TRBD2. The germline V gene encodes CDR1 MNHEY and CDR2 SMNVEV (reference sequence). The CDR3 is made up of 15 amino acids. V shed 4 bases and J 3 bases; nucleotides not matched to a gene: 7. The CDR3 protein is CASSSRLAARYEQYF. CDR3 nucleotide sequence: TGTGCCAGCAGTTCTAGACTAGCGGCCCGCTACGAGCAGTACTTC.

The genes are TRBV10-1 and TRBJ1-5; 10 bases line up with TRBD1. Germline V lookup: CDR1 WNHNN, CDR2 SYGVQD (reference sequence). Trimming took 8 bases from V and 6 from J; bases not matched to a gene: 7. The CDR3 is 14 amino acids. The DNA of the CDR3 is TGCGCCAGCGTACCCCGGGACAGGGGTCAGCCCCAGCATTTT. It codes for CASVPRDRGQPQHF.